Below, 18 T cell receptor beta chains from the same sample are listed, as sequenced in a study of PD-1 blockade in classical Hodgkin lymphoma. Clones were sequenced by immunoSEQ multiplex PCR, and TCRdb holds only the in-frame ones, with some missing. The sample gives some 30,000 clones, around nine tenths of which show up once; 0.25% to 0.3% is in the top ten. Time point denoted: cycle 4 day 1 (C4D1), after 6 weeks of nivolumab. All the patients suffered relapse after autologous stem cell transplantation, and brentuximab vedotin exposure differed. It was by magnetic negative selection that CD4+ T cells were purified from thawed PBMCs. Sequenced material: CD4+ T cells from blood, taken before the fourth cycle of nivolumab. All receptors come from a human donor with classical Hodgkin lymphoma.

The CDR3 sequence: CASSISGPPGANVLTF. The CDR3, as DNA: TGCGCCAGCAGTATCTCGGGGCCCCCTGGGGCCAACGTCCTGACTTTC. This chain joins TRBV10-2 and TRBJ2-6; D assignment may be TRBD1 or TRBD2 (5 bases each). There are 16 residues in the CDR3. Trimming took 5 bases from V and 2 from J, leaving 13 bases between them. Germline values: CDR1 WSHSY, CDR2 SAAADI.

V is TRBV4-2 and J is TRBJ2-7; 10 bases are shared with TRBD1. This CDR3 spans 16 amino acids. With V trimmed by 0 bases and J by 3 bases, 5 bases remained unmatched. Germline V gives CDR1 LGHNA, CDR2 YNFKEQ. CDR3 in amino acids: CASSQEGQGDFYEQYF. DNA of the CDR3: TGTGCCAGCAGCCAAGAAGGACAGGGGGATTTCTACGAGCAGTACTTC.

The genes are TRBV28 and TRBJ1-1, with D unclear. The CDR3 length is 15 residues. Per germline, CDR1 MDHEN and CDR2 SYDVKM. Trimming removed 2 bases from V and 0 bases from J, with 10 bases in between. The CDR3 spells CASSLIGPLNTEAFF. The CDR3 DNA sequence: TGTGCCAGCAGTTTAATAGGACCCCTGAACACTGAAGCTTTCTTT.

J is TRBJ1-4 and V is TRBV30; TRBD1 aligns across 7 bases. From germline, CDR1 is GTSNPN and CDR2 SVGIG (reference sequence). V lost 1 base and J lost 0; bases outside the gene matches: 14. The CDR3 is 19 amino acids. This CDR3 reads CAWSGRTGVGPPTNEKLFF. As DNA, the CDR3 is TGTGCCTGGAGTGGAAGAACAGGGGTCGGACCCCCAACTAATGAAAAACTGTTTTTT.

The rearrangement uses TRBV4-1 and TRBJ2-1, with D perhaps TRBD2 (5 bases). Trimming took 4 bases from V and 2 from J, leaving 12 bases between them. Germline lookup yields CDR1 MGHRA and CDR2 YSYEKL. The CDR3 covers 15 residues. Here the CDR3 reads CASSPHERAYNEQFF. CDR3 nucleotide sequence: TGCGCCAGCAGCCCCCATGAGAGGGCCTACAATGAGCAGTTCTTC.

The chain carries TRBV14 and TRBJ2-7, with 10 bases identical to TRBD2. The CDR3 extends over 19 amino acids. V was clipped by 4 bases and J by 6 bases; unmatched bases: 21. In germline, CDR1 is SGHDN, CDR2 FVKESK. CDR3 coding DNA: TGTGCCAGCAGCCCAGGCACCCTAGCGGGAGTTCGGGGTCTGGGCGAGCAGTACTTC. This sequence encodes CASSPGTLAGVRGLGEQYF.

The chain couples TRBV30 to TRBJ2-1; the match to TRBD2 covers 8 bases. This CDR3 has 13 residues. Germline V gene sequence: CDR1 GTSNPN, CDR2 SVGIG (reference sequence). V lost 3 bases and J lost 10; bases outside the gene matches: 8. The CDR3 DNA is TGTGCCTGGAGGAAAGCGGGAGCAGGGGAGCAGTTCTTC. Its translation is CAWRKAGAGEQFF.

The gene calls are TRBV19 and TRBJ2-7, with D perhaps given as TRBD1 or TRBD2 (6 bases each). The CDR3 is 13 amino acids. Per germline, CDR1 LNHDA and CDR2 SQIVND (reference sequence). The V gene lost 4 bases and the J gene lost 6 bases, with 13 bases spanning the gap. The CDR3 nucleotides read TGTGCCAGTAGTACTCTACAGGGAGGCGAGCAGTACTTC. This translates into CASSTLQGGEQYF. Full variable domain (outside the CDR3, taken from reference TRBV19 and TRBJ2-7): DGGITQSPKYLFRKEGQNVTLSCEQNLNHDAMYWYRQDPGQGLRLIYYSQIVNDFQKGDIAEGYSVSREKKESFPLTVTSAQKNPTAFYLCASSTLQGGEQYFGPGTRLTVT.

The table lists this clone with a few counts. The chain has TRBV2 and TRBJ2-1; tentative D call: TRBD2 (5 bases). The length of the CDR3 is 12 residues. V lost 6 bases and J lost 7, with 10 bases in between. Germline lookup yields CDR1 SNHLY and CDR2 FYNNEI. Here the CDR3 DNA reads TGTGCCAGCAGGGGAGTGGGGAATGAGCAGTTCTTC. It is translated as CASRGVGNEQFF.

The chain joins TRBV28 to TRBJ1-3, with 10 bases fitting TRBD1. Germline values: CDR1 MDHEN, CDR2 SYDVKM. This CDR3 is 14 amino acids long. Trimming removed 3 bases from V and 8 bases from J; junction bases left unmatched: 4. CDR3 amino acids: CASSLYGTGDTIYF. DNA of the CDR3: TGTGCCAGCAGTTTGTATGGGACAGGGGACACCATATATTTT.

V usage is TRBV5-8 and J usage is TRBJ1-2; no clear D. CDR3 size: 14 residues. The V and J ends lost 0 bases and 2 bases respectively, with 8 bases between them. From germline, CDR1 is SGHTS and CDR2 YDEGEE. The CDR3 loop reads CASSLGQINYGYTF. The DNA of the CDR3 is TGTGCCAGCAGCTTGGGTCAGATCAACTATGGCTACACCTTC.

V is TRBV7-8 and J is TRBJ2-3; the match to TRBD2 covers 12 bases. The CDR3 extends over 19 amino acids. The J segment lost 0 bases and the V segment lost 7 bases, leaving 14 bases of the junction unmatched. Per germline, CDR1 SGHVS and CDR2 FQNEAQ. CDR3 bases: TGTGCCAGCACGAAATTAGGACTAGCGGGATTCCCTAGCACAGATACGCAGTATTTT. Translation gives CASTKLGLAGFPSTDTQYF.

The CDR3 loop reads CASSSDRALVKALHF. The DNA of the CDR3 is TGTGCCAGCAGTTCGGACAGGGCGTTAGTGAAGGCCCTCCACTTT. The rearrangement uses TRBV7-9 and TRBJ1-6, with TRBD1 matching over 8 bases. After removal of 6 bases from V and 14 bases from J, the junction contained 15 bases not matched to a gene. CDR1 and CDR2 (germline): SEHNR, FQNEAQ (reference sequence). CDR3 length: 15 residues.

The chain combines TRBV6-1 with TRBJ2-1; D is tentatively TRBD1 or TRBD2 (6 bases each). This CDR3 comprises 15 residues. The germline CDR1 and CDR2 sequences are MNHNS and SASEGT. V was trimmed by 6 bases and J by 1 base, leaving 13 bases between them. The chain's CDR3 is CASRRRGESYNEQFF. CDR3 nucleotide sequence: TGTGCCAGCAGGAGAAGGGGGGAGTCCTACAATGAGCAGTTCTTC.

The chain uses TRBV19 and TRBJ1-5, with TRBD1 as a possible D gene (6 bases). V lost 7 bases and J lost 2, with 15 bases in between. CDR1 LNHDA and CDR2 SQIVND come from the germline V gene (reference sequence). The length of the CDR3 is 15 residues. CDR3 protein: CASNTDRTRNQPQHF. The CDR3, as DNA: TGTGCCAGTAACACTGACAGGACCCGCAATCAGCCCCAGCATTTT.

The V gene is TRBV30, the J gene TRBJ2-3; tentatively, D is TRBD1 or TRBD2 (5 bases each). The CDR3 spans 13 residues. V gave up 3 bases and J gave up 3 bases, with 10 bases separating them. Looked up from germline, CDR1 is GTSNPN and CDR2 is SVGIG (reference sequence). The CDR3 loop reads CAWSVWGTDTQYF. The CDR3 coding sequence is TGTGCCTGGAGCGTATGGGGGACAGATACGCAGTATTTT.

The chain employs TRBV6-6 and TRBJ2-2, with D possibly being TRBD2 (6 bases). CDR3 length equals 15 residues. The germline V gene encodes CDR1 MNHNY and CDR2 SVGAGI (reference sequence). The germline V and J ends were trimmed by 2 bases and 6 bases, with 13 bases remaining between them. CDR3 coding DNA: TGTGCCAGCAGTTACACCGCGGGACTCCCCGGGGAGCTGTTTTTT. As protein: CASSYTAGLPGELFF.

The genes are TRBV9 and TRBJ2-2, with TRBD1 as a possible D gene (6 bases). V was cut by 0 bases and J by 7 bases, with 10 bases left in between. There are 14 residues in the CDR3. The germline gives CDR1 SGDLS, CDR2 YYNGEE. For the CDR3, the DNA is TGTGCCAGCAGCGTAGGGGTACAGGGCGGGGAGCTGTTTTTT. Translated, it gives CASSVGVQGGELFF.